The clone carrying this T cell receptor beta chain was observed once. The antigen is undetermined. The sample comes from a study of T cell responses to AZD1222 COVID-19 vaccine. Findings and caveats of the study: Females made up more of the donors, who were largely white British, and clonal diversity may have come out too low. Baseline seropositivity occurred in only a handful of AZD1222 recipients. Reports say nearly half of spike-specific TCRs go after unmutated variant regions.

Assay used: immunoSEQ multiplex PCR; TCRdb lists only in-frame clones, some missing. The table includes approximately 30,000 clones, 80% to 90% detected once. CDR1 is SGHKS and CDR2 is YYEKEE in the germline V gene (reference sequence). V lost 4 bases, J lost 2 bases, and 15 bases lay in between. The CDR3 runs to 16 residues. Sequencing was performed on peripheral blood, taken on day 0 of AZD1222 vaccination. The sequence was collected from an adult in good health. The gene calls are TRBV5-5 and TRBJ2-2, with D perhaps TRBD1 or TRBD2 (5 bases each). CDR3 in amino acids: CASSADRGGNTGELFF. The CDR3 DNA reads TGTGCCAGCAGCGCCGACAGAGGAGGTAACACCGGGGAGCTGTTTTTT. Full variable domain (remainder filled in from reference TRBV5-5 and TRBJ2-2): DAGVTQSPTHLIKTRGQQVTLRCSPISGHKSVSWYQQVLGQGPQFIFQYYEKEERGRGNFPDRFSARQFPNYSSELNVNALLLGDSALYLCASSADRGGNTGELFFGEGSRLTVL.